Each of the 25 T cell receptor beta chains below was sequenced from the same sample in a study of Graves' ophthalmopathy and Graves' hyperthyroidism. Amplified TCR beta CDR3 regions were obtained using RNA transcripts as template. HTBI primers were employed in first-round RT-PCR, then a second-round multiplex PCR followed. TCRdb reprocessed the multiplex PCR reads via MiXCR and lists one record per CDR3 protein. The sample contains under 250,000 distinct CDR3 sequences, 20% to 25% of which appear only once. Sequenced sample: peripheral blood. These receptors all stem from a woman in her fifties or sixties with Graves' ophthalmopathy.

This clonotype was seen at least ten times. In DNA form, the CDR3 reads TGTGCCAGTAGTATATGGGACCAGCCCCAGCATTTT. Residues: CASSIWDQPQHF. This chain connects TRBV19 to TRBJ1-5, with D possibly TRBD1 on 5 matching bases. Germline V CDR1 and CDR2: LNHDA, SQIVND (reference sequence). V was clipped by 2 bases and J by 7 bases, with 6 bases between them. The CDR3 runs 12 residues.

The chain combines TRBV12-3 or TRBV12-4 with TRBJ2-2; D gene uncertain. There are 13 residues in the CDR3. Trimming pared 6 bases from V and 6 bases from J, leaving 11 bases between. The CDR3 here is CASRLRSPGELFF. The CDR3 DNA reads TGTGCCAGCAGGTTGAGGTCCCCCGGGGAGCTGTTTTTT.

This clonotype came up once. The chain carries TRBV28 and TRBJ2-7; D unresolved. Germline V gene data show CDR1 as MDHEN and CDR2 as SYDVKM. CDR3 length equals 15 residues. The ends were cut back, 5 bases at V and 0 bases at J, with 14 bases in the middle. The CDR3 loop reads CASSLGPTPSYEQYF. The DNA of the CDR3 is TGTGCCAGCAGTCTTGGGCCGACTCCCTCCTACGAGCAGTACTTC.

The genes are TRBV11-1 and TRBJ2-5, with 15 bases that match TRBD2. The germline V gene encodes CDR1 SGHAT and CDR2 FQDESV (reference sequence). The CDR3 covers 20 residues. V shed 5 bases, J shed 6 bases, and the junction held 19 bases outside the gene matches. The CDR3 protein is CASSLLPPGTSGRRAKTQYF. CDR3 in DNA: TGTGCCAGCAGCCTCCTACCTCCCGGGACTAGCGGGAGGAGGGCGAAGACCCAGTACTTC. Supplemented by reference TRBV11-1 and TRBJ2-5, the full variable domain reads EAEVAQSPRYKITEKSQAVAFWCDPISGHATLYWYRQILGQGPELLVQFQDESVVDDSQLPKDRFSAERLKGVDSTLKIQPAELGDSAMYLCASSLLPPGTSGRRAKTQYFGPGTRLLVL.

V gene TRBV18 combines with J gene TRBJ2-7; the D gene is possibly TRBD1 (6 bases). The germline CDR1 and CDR2 sequences are KGHSH and LQKENI. The CDR3 is 13 residues long. Between the trimmed V and J ends, which lost 8 bases and 3 bases, there was a span of 14 bases. The CDR3 is CASRNRVDYEQYF. CDR3 in DNA: TGTGCCAGCCGCAACAGGGTTGACTACGAGCAGTACTTC. Combining the CDR3 with reference TRBV18 and TRBJ2-7 gives the whole variable domain NAGVMQNPRHLVRRRGQEARLRCSPMKGHSHVYWYRQLPEEGLKFMVYLQKENIIDESGMPKERFSAEFPKEGPSILRIQQVVRGDSAAYFCASRNRVDYEQYFGPGTRLTVT.

V usage is TRBV7-2 and J usage is TRBJ2-5; 12 positions match TRBD2. The CDR3 extends over 15 amino acids. V was clipped by 5 bases and J by 6 bases; unmatched bases: 7. Per germline, CDR1 SGHTA and CDR2 FQGNSA. CDR3 loop: CASSLGLAGTQTQYF. CDR3 coding DNA: TGTGCCAGCAGCCTCGGACTAGCGGGAACGCAGACCCAGTACTTC.

This clonotype was seen ten or more times. The gene calls are TRBV19 and TRBJ1-2; 9 nucleotides match TRBD1. Trimming took 3 bases from V and 2 from J; bases not matched to a gene: 1. The CDR3 is 14 amino acids. Germline CDR1 is LNHDA and CDR2 is SQIVND (reference sequence). The CDR3 DNA sequence: TGTGCCAGTAGTATCGACAGGGGGAACTATGGCTACACCTTC. Translating it yields CASSIDRGNYGYTF.

V usage is TRBV12-3 or TRBV12-4 and J usage is TRBJ2-4; D gene ambiguous. The V end lost 1 base, the J end lost 6 bases, and 7 bases lay between the germline ends. This CDR3 contains 13 residues. CDR3 DNA: TGTGCCAGCAGTTTAGACTCCATAAACATTCAGTACTTC. Translated, it gives CASSLDSINIQYF.

This clonotype appeared many times. The V gene is TRBV25-1, the J gene TRBJ1-1, with D tentatively TRBD1 (6 bases). Trimming removed 4 bases from V and 10 bases from J, with 19 bases in between. The CDR3 is made up of 14 amino acids. Germline CDR1 is MGHDK and CDR2 is SYGVNS. The CDR3 DNA reads as TGTGCCAGCAGTGCTAAACAGGGTGTGGAGGTAGCTTTCTTT. As protein: CASSAKQGVEVAFF.

At least ten counts were recorded for this clonotype. The V gene is TRBV7-4, the J gene TRBJ1-1; possibly TRBD1 for D (6 bases). Germline V CDR1 and CDR2: SGHVT, SQSDAQ. Trimming pared 5 bases from V and 5 bases from J, leaving 12 bases between. The CDR3 covers 13 residues. The CDR3 reads CASSQYRETEAFF. The CDR3 DNA reads as TGTGCCAGCAGCCAATACAGGGAGACTGAAGCTTTCTTT. The entire variable domain, with the rest obtained from reference TRBV7-4 and TRBJ1-1, is as follows: GAGVSQSPRYKVAKRGRDVALRCDSISGHVTLYWYRQTLGQGSEVLTYSQSDAQRDKSGRPSGRFSAERPERSVSTLKIQRTEQGDSAVYLCASSQYRETEAFFGQGTRLTVV.

This clonotype was seen a handful of times. CDR3: CASNKGQGNTEAFF. DNA for the CDR3: TGTGCCAGCAACAAGGGACAGGGGAACACTGAAGCTTTCTTT. The rearrangement links TRBV2 to TRBJ1-1; 9 nucleotides match TRBD1. V gave up 7 bases and J gave up 1 base; unmatched junction bases: 4. The CDR3 has 14 residues. Germline V gene data show CDR1 as SNHLY and CDR2 as FYNNEI.

This clonotype was recorded only once. The chain links TRBV29-1 to TRBJ1-1; the D gene is possibly TRBD1 (5 bases). The ends were cut back, 1 base at V and 5 bases at J, with 17 bases in the middle. Germline CDR1 reads SQVTM; CDR2 reads ANQGSEA. This CDR3 is 15 amino acids long. This CDR3 reads CSVEGVGGLETEAFF. In nucleotides, the CDR3 is TGCAGCGTTGAAGGGGTGGGGGGGTTGGAAACTGAAGCTTTCTTT.

V gene TRBV20-1 combines with J gene TRBJ2-7, with D possibly being TRBD1 (6 bases). The CDR3 has 12 residues. Germline-derived CDR1 and CDR2 are DFQATT and SNEGSKA (reference sequence). The CDR3: CTTLTGVYEQYF. As DNA, the CDR3 is TGCACCACCCTGACAGGAGTCTACGAGCAGTACTTC.

The table lists this clonotype with a few counts. The chain couples TRBV5-1 to TRBJ1-1; possible D gene TRBD1, 5 bases. CDR3 size: 18 residues. The ends were cut back, 1 base at V and 0 bases at J, with 19 bases in the middle. Germline CDR1 SGHRS, CDR2 YFSETQ. CDR3 region: CASSLLIRGYGVNTEAFF. CDR3 DNA: TGCGCCAGCAGCTTGCTAATTCGGGGGTACGGGGTGAACACTGAAGCTTTCTTT.

This clonotype was seen a handful of times. The V call is TRBV28, the J call TRBJ1-1; the D gene is possibly TRBD1 (6 bases). Germline V gene sequence: CDR1 MDHEN, CDR2 SYDVKM. The CDR3 is 14 residues long. Trimming stripped 6 bases from V and 0 bases from J, with 11 bases between. As DNA, the CDR3 is TGTGCCAGCAGGTGGGACAATCTGAACACTGAAGCTTTCTTT. This translates into CASRWDNLNTEAFF.

The V and J genes are TRBV29-1 and TRBJ1-1; D is perhaps TRBD1 (6 bases). With 3 bases removed from V and 3 bases from J, the gap between germline ends came to 14 bases. Germline lookup yields CDR1 SQVTM and CDR2 ANQGSEA. CDR3 size: 14 residues. CDR3 amino acids: CSVDSGAVYTEAFF. The CDR3 DNA follows: TGCAGCGTTGATTCGGGGGCTGTGTACACTGAAGCTTTCTTT.

There are a few counts of this clonotype. The CDR3 sequence: CASSQPTGTDGGEQYF. The CDR3 coding sequence is TGTGCCAGCAGCCAACCTACAGGGACCGACGGGGGCGAGCAGTACTTC. This chain joins TRBV4-2 and TRBJ2-7; D could derive from TRBD1 or TRBD2 (6 bases each). With 2 bases removed from V and 6 bases from J, the gap between germline ends came to 20 bases. Germline loops: CDR1 LGHNA, CDR2 YNFKEQ. The CDR3 sequence is 16 residues long.

Many counts were recorded for this clonotype. The chain combines TRBV24-1 with TRBJ2-1; D may be TRBD1 or TRBD2 (5 bases each). There are 13 residues in the CDR3. From germline, CDR1 is KGHDR and CDR2 SFDVKD. V dropped 1 base and J dropped 7 bases, with 7 bases sitting between them. The CDR3 sequence: CATSDFEGNEQFF. CDR3 sequence (DNA): TGTGCCACCAGTGATTTCGAGGGGAATGAGCAGTTCTTC.

This chain links TRBV6-1 with TRBJ2-5, with D perhaps matching TRBD1 (5 bases). Deletions cut 3 bases from V and 5 bases from J, with 10 bases between. In germline, CDR1 is MNHNS, CDR2 SASEGT. This CDR3 is built from 13 residues. The CDR3 is CASSDDRYETQYF. CDR3 DNA: TGTGCCAGCAGTGACGACAGATACGAGACCCAGTACTTC.

This clonotype has just one count. Since a much larger clone is just one base distant, this may be a read error. The chain combines TRBV7-8 with TRBJ2-5; D remains ambiguous. V was clipped by 5 bases and J by 6 bases, with 16 bases between them. The CDR3 covers 14 residues. Germline lookup yields CDR1 SGHVS and CDR2 FQNEAQ. CDR3 coding DNA: TGTGCCAGCAGCCCCCTGAGCCTACAAAAGACCCAGTACTTC. Its protein is CASSPLSLQKTQYF. Drawing the rest from reference TRBV7-8 and TRBJ2-5, the complete variable domain is GAGVSQSPRYKVAKRGQDVALRCDPISGHVSLFWYQQALGQGPEFLTYFQNEAQLDKSGLPSDRFFAERPEGSVSTLKIQRTQQEDSAVYLCASSPLSLQKTQYFGPGTRLLVL.

To note about this clonotype: A clone one base away is much larger, so this may be a read error. J is TRBJ2-7 and V is TRBV6-1; D is perhaps TRBD1 or TRBD2 (5 bases each). The germline V gene encodes CDR1 MNHNS and CDR2 SASEGT. V was shortened by 8 bases and J by 1 base, with 15 bases between the two germline ends. This CDR3 is built from 14 residues. The CDR3 region has the DNA TGTGCCAGCGGCACCGGGGCAGCTTCCTACGAGCAGTACTTC. Translation gives CASGTGAASYEQYF.

This clonotype was seen repeatedly, ten times or more. V usage is TRBV7-2 and J usage is TRBJ1-5; TRBD1 matches 7 bases. Germline V gene lookup returns CDR1 SGHTA and CDR2 FQGNSA. The CDR3 loop spans 12 amino acids. The V and J ends lost 6 bases and 7 bases, in that order; junction bases with no gene match: 3. This chain's CDR3 is CASSQGGQPQHF. The CDR3 DNA is TGTGCCAGCAGTCAAGGGGGCCAGCCCCAGCATTTT.

The J gene is TRBJ2-7, the V gene TRBV3-1; 10 bases fit TRBD2. The V gene end was trimmed by 4 bases and the J gene end by 3 bases; junction bases not matched to a gene: 15. CDR3 length: 18 residues. Germline assignment: CDR1 LGHDT and CDR2 YNNKEL (reference sequence). CDR3 sequence (DNA): TGTGCCAGCAGCCCCCGGACTAGCGGCTCCAAAGGGGACTACGAGCAGTACTTC. Translated: CASSPRTSGSKGDYEQYF.

This chain uses TRBV20-1 with TRBJ1-6; TRBD1 aligns across 10 bases. Trimming at V came to 5 bases and at J to 0 bases, leaving 10 bases not matched to a gene. This CDR3 is 18 amino acids long. CDR1 and CDR2 from the germline V gene are DFQATT and SNEGSKA (reference sequence). The CDR3 region is CSAEDLGQGSSYNSPLHF. For the CDR3, the DNA is TGCAGTGCTGAGGATCTGGGACAGGGGAGCTCCTATAATTCACCCCTCCACTTT.

This clonotype occurred many times. The genes are TRBV30 and TRBJ2-7; D is ambiguous. Deletions cut 2 bases from V and 7 bases from J, with 9 bases between. Germline V lookup: CDR1 GTSNPN, CDR2 SVGIG (reference sequence). The CDR3 spans 11 residues. The CDR3 spells CAWSLGREQYF. For the CDR3, the DNA is TGTGCCTGGAGTCTTGGCAGGGAGCAGTACTTC.